This T cell receptor (beta chain) was documented in a study of blood T cells in healthy people across ages (dated by TCRdb to about 2015). With respect to the entire study: In model experiments, template switching captured roughly one uniquely barcoded TCR beta cDNA molecule for every two T cells. Donors of different ages were randomly distributed across sequencing lanes to avoid experimental bias. The study analyzed two additional independent replicas of 1 million unique cDNA reads from the same blood draw for two donors, one aged 18 to 30 and one aged 80 or older. The donors were split into four age groups: young (average 16 years), middle-aged (39), aged (approximately 60) and long-lived (roughly 88). Using deep sequencing normalized with unique cDNA molecular identifiers, the study measured how TCR beta repertoire diversity changes with age. On the study overall, not on this receptor specifically: A strong correlation was found between observed TCR beta diversity and the percentage of naive T cells measured by flow cytometry. Observed TCR beta diversity per million T cells fell roughly linearly with age, and a significant reduction was already apparent by age around 40. Because the CMV infection status of the donors was unknown, age-related changes in expanded clonotypes may potentially have been confounded. Compared with the aged group, the long-lived group had more naive CD4+ T cells, fewer expanded clones and increased TCR diversity, suggesting age selection. Estimates of total diversity from one million sequenced T cells were regarded as lower bounds and underestimates. Because profiling used bulk unsorted PBMCs, naive and antigen-experienced compartments could not be compared conclusively.

The protocol used for the library was 5' RACE. The sequencer listed for this sample is Illumina HiSeq 2500. A second 7 to 11 cycle PCR used a sample-barcoded 5' primer and a J-beta primer mix. A unique molecular identifier was introduced onto each TCR beta cDNA molecule by a template-switch 5' adaptor carrying 12 random nucleotides. Each sample yielded at least 2.5 million CDR3-containing paired-end reads. All of the RNA was converted into first-strand cDNA using the Mint cDNA synthesis kit, with a TRBC-specific oligonucleotide serving as the primer. After uracil-DNA glycosylase treatment, a first 18-cycle PCR used universal primers M1SS and BC2_uni_R on all cDNA. The authors processed their data as follows. Normalization of each sample was performed by random selection of 1 million high-quality reads, each carrying a distinct molecular identifier. Reads with shared molecular identifiers were discarded instead of being binned into consensus sequences. MiTCR, with a Q25 quality threshold and the strictest error-elimination algorithm, was used for CDR3 identification, clonotype clustering and error correction. A nonparametric unseen species model using Euler transformation provided a lower-bound estimate of total TCR beta diversity. TCRdb passed the public sequencing reads through fastp at Q25 and MiXCR, retaining productive beta sequences. Each CDR3 protein gets just one entry, which takes the most common genes and DNA from the rows behind it. The V and J calls were not made by the authors but by TCRdb's processing. The sample records hundreds of thousands of distinct CDR3 sequences, 46% of which are singletons. Of the sample, 15% to 20% falls within the top ten clones.

Donors were a few dozen systemically healthy Caucasian individuals from Russia aged roughly 6 to 90 years. Around 9.8 milliliters of peripheral blood were collected from each donor into EDTA-treated Vacutainer tubes. PBMCs were isolated by Ficoll-Paque density-gradient centrifugation, with at least 7 million obtained per sample. Total RNA was extracted from PBMCs with Trizol reagent, with at least 6 micrograms obtained per sample. For every donor, an aliquot of PBMCs went through flow cytometry to measure the percentages of naive CD45RAhigh/CD27high T cells. The CDR1 and CDR2 encoded by the germline V gene are SGHAT and FQNNGV. Counted from cysteine to phenylalanine, this CDR3 has 15 amino acids. The DNA shown is the 45-base CDR3, in frame from base 1. The V end loses 1 base and the J end loses 7 bases, and a stretch of 14 bases separates them. Comment on this clonotype: Its cognate antigen has yet to be identified. Base qualities are not at hand, and no much larger clone is one base apart.

This receptor chain uses TRBV11-2 and TRBJ2-1; the D region possibly corresponds to TRBD2 (5 bases align). The sequenced sample was blood. This clonotype originated in a man aged 80 or over in good health. The DNA sequence follows: TGTGCCAGCAGCTTAGGTCCCGGCGGGCTAAATGAGCAGTTCTTC. The encoded protein is CASSLGPGGLNEQFF.